Shown below are 23 T cell receptor beta chains from a single sample sequenced in a study of shared T cell receptors in the human thymus. Clones were read by immunoSEQ multiplex PCR, and TCRdb kept only the in-frame ones, dropping some. Here the sample spans roughly 710,000 clones, approximately 83% being singletons. In addition, the sample was reused for a study of human thymus T cells.

The sequenced sample was thymocytes. The receptors stem from a girl under three years old with a congenital heart defect.

V gene TRBV4-2 combines with J gene TRBJ1-3; the D is unclear. V was pared by 2 bases and J by 4 bases, with 12 bases between. CDR3 length: 15 amino acids. Germline V gives CDR1 LGHNA, CDR2 YNFKEQ. The CDR3 sequence is CASSQPLSPGNTIYF. Here the CDR3 DNA reads TGTGCCAGCAGCCAACCACTCTCTCCGGGAAACACCATATATTTT.

This clone was found once. The chain links TRBV7-8 to TRBJ2-3, with no clear D. V lost 4 bases and J lost 0, with 20 bases in between. The length of the CDR3 is 18 residues. Per germline, CDR1 SGHVS and CDR2 FQNEAQ. CDR3 in amino acids: CASSSNFENRASTDTQYF. CDR3 sequence (DNA): TGTGCCAGCAGCTCCAACTTCGAGAACAGAGCTAGCACAGATACGCAGTATTTT.

V and J are TRBV6-1 and TRBJ1-1, with 9 nucleotides matching TRBD1. The CDR3 runs 18 residues. The germline V gene encodes CDR1 MNHNS and CDR2 SASEGT. Trimming removed 0 bases from V and 5 bases from J; junction bases left unmatched: 13. The chain's CDR3 is CASSEAPGQGSRGTEAFF. CDR3 DNA: TGTGCCAGCAGTGAAGCCCCGGGACAGGGCTCTAGGGGTACTGAAGCTTTCTTT.

The chain is built from TRBV7-2 and TRBJ2-5, with 9 bases aligning to TRBD2. V lost 0 bases to trimming and J lost 2 bases; unmatched junction nucleotides: 7. The length of the CDR3 is 17 residues. Germline V gives CDR1 SGHTA, CDR2 FQGNSA. CDR3 region: CASSLAGTSFRQETQYF. DNA of the CDR3: TGTGCCAGCAGCTTAGCCGGGACTAGCTTCAGACAAGAGACCCAGTACTTC.

The chain employs TRBV7-2 and TRBJ2-2; TRBD2 might be the D (6 bases). The ends were cut back, 5 bases at V and 6 bases at J, with 22 bases in the middle. This CDR3 is 17 amino acids long. Germline loops: CDR1 SGHTA, CDR2 FQGNSA. As DNA, the CDR3 is TGTGCCAGCAGCCGGGGGAGTCCAGTCGGGAGATCCGGGGAGCTGTTTTTT. Translated, it gives CASSRGSPVGRSGELFF. The full variable domain, in which reference TRBV7-2 and TRBJ2-2 provide the parts outside the CDR3, is GAGVSQSPSNKVTEKGKDVELRCDPISGHTALYWYRQSLGQGLEFLIYFQGNSAPDKSGLPSDRFSAERTGGSVSTLTIQRTQQEDSAVYLCASSRGSPVGRSGELFFGEGSRLTVL.

This chain connects TRBV19 to TRBJ1-2; D not certain. This CDR3 is built from 14 residues. Trimming shortened V by 5 bases and J by 3 bases, and 13 bases separated the two germline ends. Germline loops: CDR1 LNHDA, CDR2 SQIVND (reference sequence). CDR3 nucleotide sequence: TGTGCCAGTAGTCTGGCACCGAACCACTATGGCTACACCTTC. It translates to CASSLAPNHYGYTF.

J is TRBJ2-2 and V is TRBV28; the D gene is possibly TRBD2 (6 bases). V was pared by 3 bases and J by 0 bases, with 11 bases between. The CDR3 is made up of 16 amino acids. Germline V lookup: CDR1 MDHEN, CDR2 SYDVKM. DNA for the CDR3: TGTGCCAGCAGTTTGGGGACTGGCTCGAACACCGGGGAGCTGTTTTTT. Translating gives CASSLGTGSNTGELFF.

The chain employs TRBV5-1 and TRBJ1-2, with D possibly matching TRBD1 (5 bases). The length of the CDR3 is 15 residues. Per germline, CDR1 SGHRS and CDR2 YFSETQ. Between the trimmed V and J ends, which lost 5 bases and 3 bases, there was a span of 17 bases. CDR3 residues: CASRGPGGLYYGYTF. The CDR3 DNA reads TGCGCCAGCAGGGGGCCGGGAGGACTATACTATGGCTACACCTTC.

V gene TRBV7-9 combines with J gene TRBJ1-2; possible D gene TRBD1, 6 bases. This CDR3 spans 12 amino acids. Germline lookup yields CDR1 SEHNR and CDR2 FQNEAQ (reference sequence). Trimming took 2 bases from V and 7 from J, leaving 8 bases between them. In nucleotides, the CDR3 is TGTGCCAGCAGCTTAAGGGGGATTGGCTACACCTTC. As protein: CASSLRGIGYTF.

The chain carries TRBV9 and TRBJ1-6, with 11 bases fitting TRBD1. V trimming: 3 bases; J trimming: 6 bases; junction bases outside the gene matches: 11. The CDR3 is made up of 18 amino acids. CDR1 is SGDLS, CDR2 YYNGEE, per germline. The CDR3 sequence: CASSARDRGRFCNSPLHF. Written as DNA, the CDR3 is TGTGCCAGCAGCGCCCGGGACAGGGGGAGATTTTGTAATTCACCCCTCCACTTT.

The V gene is TRBV18, the J gene TRBJ1-2; 10 nucleotides agree with TRBD1. Germline trimming cut 8 bases from V and 2 bases from J; bases unmatched to any gene: 29. This CDR3 has 22 residues. Germline V gene lookup returns CDR1 KGHSH and CDR2 LQKENI. CDR3 sequence (DNA): TGTGCCAGCCAAAGGGGGTTCCATCAAATCGACCGGGACAGGGGCTCAAACTATGGCTACACCTTC. This translates into CASQRGFHQIDRDRGSNYGYTF.

The V and J genes are TRBV19 and TRBJ1-2; tentatively, D is TRBD1 (5 bases). Germline-derived CDR1 and CDR2 are LNHDA and SQIVND (reference sequence). The CDR3 runs to 16 residues. V lost 4 bases and J 5 bases, leaving 20 bases between the germline ends. The CDR3 bases are TGTGCCAGTAGTACACGAACAGAAAGGGGTAAATATGGCTACACCTTC. Its translation is CASSTRTERGKYGYTF.

The chain has TRBV5-1 and TRBJ1-2; 9 bases line up with TRBD1. V trimming: 0 bases; J trimming: 1 base; junction bases outside the gene matches: 25. The CDR3 is 23 amino acids. Germline assignment: CDR1 SGHRS and CDR2 YFSETQ. The CDR3 loop reads CASSLVYKADLPSPDRGNYGYTF. DNA for the CDR3: TGCGCCAGCAGCTTGGTTTATAAGGCCGACTTGCCGAGCCCGGACAGGGGTAACTATGGCTACACCTTC.

V is TRBV9 and J is TRBJ1-5; D remains ambiguous. Trimming left V 0 bases short and J 0 bases short, with 10 bases between. This CDR3 is 16 amino acids long. Germline loops: CDR1 SGDLS, CDR2 YYNGEE. The DNA of the CDR3 is TGTGCCAGCAGCGTAGGAGGCGGAAATAGCAATCAGCCCCAGCATTTT. This gives the protein CASSVGGGNSNQPQHF.

V usage is TRBV6-1 and J usage is TRBJ2-5; maybe TRBD1 (6 bases). Germline CDR1 reads MNHNS; CDR2 reads SASEGT. This CDR3 contains 13 residues. V was trimmed by 6 bases and J by 5 bases, leaving 13 bases between them. The CDR3 bases are TGTGCCAGCAGCAACAGGGAATGGGAGACCCAGTACTTC. Translating gives CASSNREWETQYF.

This sequence joins TRBV5-1 and TRBJ2-2, with 7 bases fitting TRBD2. CDR1 and CDR2 from the germline V gene are SGHRS and YFSETQ. There are 14 residues in the CDR3. V lost 4 bases and J lost 2; bases outside the gene matches: 2. For the CDR3, the DNA is TGCGCCAGCAGCCCTAGCGGAAACACCGGGGAGCTGTTTTTT. Its protein is CASSPSGNTGELFF.

The rearrangement links TRBV6-1 to TRBJ2-7; 8 bases agree with TRBD2. There are 16 residues in the CDR3. V lost 3 bases and J lost 3; bases outside the gene matches: 10. Germline-derived CDR1 and CDR2 are MNHNS and SASEGT. As DNA, the CDR3 is TGTGCCAGCAGTGATCCCCCAGGACTAGCTATCTACGAGCAGTACTTC. This codes for CASSDPPGLAIYEQYF.

The J gene is TRBJ1-4, the V gene TRBV25-1; D is unclear. The CDR3 contains 15 residues. Germline values: CDR1 MGHDK, CDR2 SYGVNS. V was clipped by 3 bases and J by 7 bases, with 15 bases between them. The CDR3 nucleotides read TGTGCCAGCAGTGAGGTTCGGGGTCGGGGTGAAAAACTGTTTTTT. Translating it yields CASSEVRGRGEKLFF. Full variable domain (remainder filled in from reference TRBV25-1 and TRBJ1-4): EADIYQTPRYLVIGTGKKITLECSQTMGHDKMYWYQQDPGMELHLIHYSYGVNSTEKGDLSSESTVSRIRTEHFPLTLESARPSHTSQYLCASSEVRGRGEKLFFGSGTQLSVL.

This chain links TRBV5-5 with TRBJ1-2; tentative D call: TRBD1 (5 bases). In germline, CDR1 is SGHKS, CDR2 YYEKEE (reference sequence). This CDR3 has 17 residues. The V end lost 6 bases, the J end lost 1 base, and 22 bases lay between the germline ends. The CDR3 bases are TGTGCCAGCACATCTGGGGGACCAGTAGCGGGTAACTATGGCTACACCTTC. This encodes CASTSGGPVAGNYGYTF. The variable domain in full, completed from reference TRBV5-5 and TRBJ1-2, reads DAGVTQSPTHLIKTRGQQVTLRCSPISGHKSVSWYQQVLGQGPQFIFQYYEKEERGRGNFPDRFSARQFPNYSSELNVNALLLGDSALYLCASTSGGPVAGNYGYTFGSGTRLTVV.

This clone was observed once. The rearrangement joins TRBV30 to TRBJ1-5; weak D call: TRBD1 (6 bases). V dropped 5 bases and J dropped 4 bases, with 15 bases sitting between them. The germline V gene has CDR1 GTSNPN and CDR2 SVGIG (reference sequence). CDR3 length equals 14 residues. Here the CDR3 reads CAWGIRGSNQPQHF. The CDR3 DNA reads TGTGCCTGGGGGATCAGGGGATCAAATCAGCCCCAGCATTTT. The full variable domain, completed using reference TRBV30 and TRBJ1-5, is SQTIHQWPATLVQPVGSPLSLECTVEGTSNPNLYWYRQAAGRGLQLLFYSVGIGQISSEVPQNLSASRPQDRQFILSSKKLLLSDSGFYLCAWGIRGSNQPQHFGDGTRLSIL.

CDR3 nucleotides: TGTGCCAGTAGTTTACCCCTCTGGGGGACAGAAGGCGAAAAACTGTTTTTT. It encodes CASSLPLWGTEGEKLFF. The genes are TRBV19 and TRBJ1-4, with 7 bases lining up with TRBD1. CDR3 size: 17 residues. After removal of 5 bases from V and 8 bases from J, the junction contained 17 bases not matched to a gene. Germline V gene lookup returns CDR1 LNHDA and CDR2 SQIVND (reference sequence).

The chain has TRBV5-6 and TRBJ1-6; D is unclear. V was shortened by 2 bases and J by 10 bases, with 16 bases between the two germline ends. CDR1 and CDR2 from the germline V gene are SGHDT and YYEEEE. CDR3 length: 15 residues. The CDR3 here is CASSFLEPLVSPLHF. DNA for the CDR3: TGTGCCAGCAGCTTCTTGGAGCCCCTCGTCTCACCCCTCCACTTT.

As to this clone: This sample includes further DNA sequences coding for the same CDR3. The J gene is TRBJ1-5, the V gene TRBV5-1; tentatively, D is TRBD1 (5 bases). CDR3 length: 14 amino acids. The V gene's germline CDR1 is SGHRS and CDR2 YFSETQ. With 0 bases removed from V and 2 bases from J, the gap between germline ends came to 6 bases. The CDR3 is CASSLGGGNQPQHF. The CDR3 bases are TGCGCCAGCAGCTTGGGGGGGGGCAATCAGCCCCAGCATTTT.